These 3 T cell receptor beta chains share one sample of origin, sequenced in a study of blood T cell repertoires in COVID-19. The protocol was immunoSEQ multiplex PCR, while the TCRdb copy is restricted to in-frame clones and leaves out a portion. The sample has roughly 260,000 clones, 65% to 80% seen once. Sequenced material: peripheral blood. The receptors originated from a woman between 40 and 50 years old with active or convalescent COVID-19.

This clone was seen a single time. The CDR3 DNA sequence: TGTGCCAGCACCCTAGGGGGACAGAGTAATGAAAAACTGTTTTTT. Amino acid sequence: CASTLGGQSNEKLFF. The chain joins TRBV2 to TRBJ1-4; 7 bases line up with TRBD1. Trimming at V came to 7 bases and at J to 4 bases, leaving 9 bases not matched to a gene. CDR1 SNHLY and CDR2 FYNNEI come from the germline V gene. CDR3 length equals 15 residues.

The chain employs TRBV28 and TRBJ1-5, with 7 bases fitting TRBD1. Germline CDR1 MDHEN, CDR2 SYDVKM. The V segment lost 6 bases and the J segment 7 bases; nucleotides outside the gene matches: 12. The CDR3 spans 15 residues. This CDR3 reads CASSPPRQGGQPQHF. The CDR3 coding sequence is TGTGCCAGCAGCCCGCCCCGACAGGGTGGCCAGCCCCAGCATTTT.

This clone is a singleton in its sample. The chain has TRBV5-1 and TRBJ2-5; perhaps TRBD2 as D (6 bases). Trimming cost V 1 base and J 4 bases, with 11 bases left between them. The germline CDR1 and CDR2 sequences are SGHRS and YFSETQ. The CDR3 covers 14 residues. CDR3 bases: TGCGCCAGCAGCTTGCGTCCAGCGGGAGAGACCCAGTACTTC. Translating it yields CASSLRPAGETQYF.